This entry describes one T cell receptor beta chain. Its antigen remains unidentified. TCRB transcripts that were expressed got sequenced, as all of the isolated RNA had been reverse transcribed. TCRdb's table, derived via immunoSEQ multiplex PCR, lists solely in-frame clones and lacks some. This table holds approximately 150,000 clones, 10% found once. The CDR3 contains 16 residues. The V segment lost 2 bases and the J segment 4 bases; nucleotides outside the gene matches: 7. Germline V lookup: CDR1 SGHTA, CDR2 FQGNSA. This entry comes from a study of beta chain features in type 1 diabetes. Findings and caveats of the study: cDNA-based reads could over-represent cells with high TCR expression. Across all four CD4+ subsets, people with type 1 diabetes showed modestly shorter TCRB CDR3s. The study notes PCR might favor shorter templates equally in patients and controls. Relative to healthy donors, patients appeared to have naive, central memory and Treg TCRB repertoires that were more similar.

The sequencing sample was made of naive CD4+ T cells from blood. The source is a young man in good health. This chain joins TRBV7-2 and TRBJ2-3; 9 nucleotides align to TRBD2. CDR3 nucleotides: TGTGCCAGCAGCTTATTGAGCGGGGGGCTCCCAGATACGCAGTATTTT. Its protein product is CASSLLSGGLPDTQYF. The whole variable domain, remainder taken from reference TRBV7-2 and TRBJ2-3, is GAGVSQSPSNKVTEKGKDVELRCDPISGHTALYWYRQSLGQGLEFLIYFQGNSAPDKSGLPSDRFSAERTGGSVSTLTIQRTQQEDSAVYLCASSLLSGGLPDTQYFGPGTRLTVL.